The rows below give T cell receptor beta chains drawn from one sample of a study of blood T cell repertoires in COVID-19. Produced via immunoSEQ multiplex PCR; TCRdb's table is partial and in-frame only. In the table there are 150,000 to 200,000 clones, approximately 86% of which are singletons. The sample taken for sequencing was peripheral blood. The receptors come from a woman aged 40 to 50 with COVID-19, enrolled during active disease. The CDR3 runs from the conserved cysteine through the conserved F or W. D genes are given only for firm matches. Some rows mark clone size as missing; the rest say once, few, many or name a class of expanded clone.

V: TRBV9
J: TRBJ1-5
D: TRBD1
size: once
CDR3: CASSVGTGELSNQPQHF
DNA: TGTGCCAGCAGCGTAGGGACAGGGGAGTTGAGCAATCAGCCCCAGCATTTT

V: TRBV6-1
J: TRBJ1-1
D: TRBD1
size: .
CDR3: CASSEPGQMNTEAFF
DNA: TGTGCCAGCAGTGAACCGGGACAGATGAACACTGAAGCTTTCTTT

V: TRBV5-6
J: TRBJ1-6
D: TRBD1
size: .
CDR3: CASTLGQGARNSPLHF
DNA: TGTGCCAGCACCCTGGGACAGGGGGCGCGGAATTCACCCCTCCACTTT

V: TRBV10-1
J: TRBJ2-1
D: .
size: many
CDR3: CASPPRGVLSYNEQFF
DNA: TGCGCCAGCCCTCCCAGGGGCGTTCTATCCTACAATGAGCAGTTCTTC

V: TRBV6-5
J: TRBJ1-1
D: TRBD1
size: .
CDR3: CASSSTGGELNTEAFF
DNA: TGTGCCAGCAGTTCCACAGGGGGGGAGTTGAACACTGAAGCTTTCTTT

V: TRBV29-1
J: TRBJ1-4
D: .
size: .
CDR3: CSVEFGGKLFF
DNA: TGCAGCGTTGAGTTCGGGGGAAAACTGTTTTTT

V: TRBV5-1
J: TRBJ2-5
D: .
size: .
CDR3: CASSLEEFLQQETQYF
DNA: TGCGCCAGCAGCTTGGAGGAGTTTCTCCAACAAGAGACCCAGTACTTC

V: TRBV5-1
J: TRBJ2-1
D: TRBD2
size: .
CDR3: CASSYSGGGYNEQFF
DNA: TGCGCCAGCAGCTATAGCGGGGGAGGGTACAATGAGCAGTTCTTC

V: TRBV12-3/TRBV12-4
J: TRBJ2-7
D: .
size: .
CDR3: CASSIYRVSEQYF
DNA: TGTGCCAGCAGTATCTACAGGGTGAGCGAGCAGTACTTC

V: TRBV6-5
J: TRBJ2-1
D: TRBD2
size: .
CDR3: CASRTSGRGDEQFF
DNA: TGTGCCAGTAGGACTAGCGGGAGAGGCGATGAGCAGTTCTTC

V: TRBV3-1/TRBV3-2
J: TRBJ2-5
D: .
size: .
CDR3: CASSQGAGETQYF
DNA: TGTGCCAGCAGCCAGGGGGCGGGAGAGACCCAGTACTTC

V: TRBV18
J: TRBJ2-1
D: TRBD1
size: .
CDR3: CASSTDRGRTDNEQFF
DNA: TGTGCCAGCTCAACGGACAGGGGACGCACGGACAATGAGCAGTTCTTC

V: TRBV3-1/TRBV3-2
J: TRBJ2-1
D: TRBD2
size: .
CDR3: CASRKASGSNEQFF
DNA: TGTGCCAGCAGGAAGGCTAGCGGGAGTAATGAGCAGTTCTTC

V: TRBV10-1
J: TRBJ2-3
D: TRBD1
size: .
CDR3: CASSLGTEQYF
DNA: TGCGCCAGCAGCCTGGGGACAGAGCAGTATTTT

V: TRBV15
J: TRBJ2-3
D: .
size: .
CDR3: CATSTSGNPDTQYF
DNA: TGTGCCACCAGCACGTCGGGGAACCCAGATACGCAGTATTTT

V: TRBV5-4
J: TRBJ2-7
D: TRBD1
size: few
CDR3: CASSEQTGRGSYEQYF
DNA: TGTGCCAGCAGCGAACAGACAGGGCGAGGATCCTACGAGCAGTACTTC

V: TRBV20-1
J: TRBJ2-1
D: .
size: .
CDR3: CSASVYSVYNEQFF
DNA: TGCAGTGCTAGTGTTTACAGTGTTTACAATGAGCAGTTCTTC

V: TRBV30
J: TRBJ1-2
D: TRBD1
size: many
CDR3: CAWIRDRVLNYGYTF
DNA: TGTGCCTGGATAAGGGACAGGGTGCTTAACTATGGCTACACCTTC

V: TRBV19
J: TRBJ2-1
D: .
size: .
CDR3: CASSTPLAGNEQFF
DNA: TGTGCCAGTAGTACCCCCCTCGCGGGGAATGAGCAGTTCTTC

V: TRBV5-8
J: TRBJ2-1
D: .
size: .
CDR3: CASSSRESAGNEQFF
DNA: TGTGCCAGCAGCTCCCGGGAGAGCGCCGGCAATGAGCAGTTCTTC

V: TRBV28
J: TRBJ1-4
D: .
size: .
CDR3: CASSPLGRSEKLFF
DNA: TGTGCCAGCAGTCCCCTGGGGCGATCCGAAAAACTGTTTTTT

V: TRBV7-6
J: TRBJ1-3
D: .
size: .
CDR3: CASSPTNQVTGNTIYF
DNA: TGTGCCAGCAGCCCAACGAATCAGGTGACAGGAAACACCATATATTTT

V: TRBV3-1/TRBV3-2
J: TRBJ1-5
D: .
size: .
CDR3: CASSGGYSNQPQHF
DNA: TGTGCCAGCAGCGGAGGGTATAGCAATCAGCCCCAGCATTTT

V: TRBV6-2/TRBV6-3
J: TRBJ2-1
D: TRBD2
size: .
CDR3: CASSFSGRALNEQFF
DNA: TGTGCCAGCAGCTTCAGCGGGAGGGCCTTGAATGAGCAGTTCTTC

V: TRBV7-3
J: TRBJ2-3
D: .
size: .
CDR3: CASSLTGQGTQYF
DNA: TGTGCCAGCAGCTTAACGGGGCAGGGTACGCAGTATTTT

V: TRBV24-1
J: TRBJ2-1
D: TRBD2
size: .
CDR3: CATSDSAGGRWNEQFF
DNA: TGTGCCACCAGTGATTCCGCGGGGGGCCGCTGGAATGAGCAGTTCTTC

V: TRBV15
J: TRBJ2-1
D: TRBD2
size: .
CDR3: CATSNQREGGEQFF
DNA: TGTGCCACCAGCAACCAGCGGGAGGGCGGCGAGCAGTTCTTC

V: TRBV28
J: TRBJ2-5
D: .
size: few
CDR3: CASSFGDTQETQYF
DNA: TGTGCCAGCAGTTTTGGTGACACCCAAGAGACCCAGTACTTC

V: TRBV7-8
J: TRBJ2-7
D: .
size: .
CDR3: CASSFYPGTYEQYF
DNA: TGTGCCAGCAGCTTCTACCCGGGAACCTACGAGCAGTACTTC

V: TRBV28
J: TRBJ1-5
D: .
size: .
CDR3: CASSPSTRGAKQPQHF
DNA: TGTGCCAGCAGTCCAAGTACCCGGGGGGCTAAACAGCCCCAGCATTTT

V: TRBV5-1
J: TRBJ2-1
D: TRBD2
size: once
CDR3: CASSLVPAGDNEQFF
DNA: TGCGCCAGCAGCTTGGTGCCAGCGGGGGACAATGAGCAGTTCTTC

V: TRBV6-5
J: TRBJ2-5
D: .
size: .
CDR3: CASSYSTGVGETQYF
DNA: TGTGCCAGCAGTTACTCGACTGGAGTCGGGGAGACCCAGTACTTC

V: TRBV18
J: TRBJ2-3
D: TRBD2
size: .
CDR3: CASSPGLRTDTQYF
DNA: TGTGCCAGCTCACCGGGACTACGCACAGATACGCAGTATTTT

V: TRBV7-3
J: TRBJ2-1
D: TRBD2
size: .
CDR3: CASSPGTSGRAGHNSYNEQFF
DNA: TGTGCCAGCAGCCCCGGGACTAGCGGGAGGGCCGGGCATAATAGCTACAATGAGCAGTTCTTC

V: TRBV10-3
J: TRBJ2-7
D: TRBD2
size: once
CDR3: CAISGTSGRALNEQYF
DNA: TGTGCCATCAGTGGGACTAGCGGGAGGGCCTTAAACGAGCAGTACTTC

V: TRBV28
J: TRBJ1-6
D: .
size: .
CDR3: CASKSRWVRDTNSPLHF
DNA: TGTGCCAGCAAATCCCGATGGGTCCGGGACACAAATTCACCCCTCCACTTT

V: TRBV7-8
J: TRBJ2-3
D: TRBD2
size: once
CDR3: CATTSGLSTDTQYF
DNA: TGTGCCACGACTAGCGGTCTAAGCACAGATACGCAGTATTTT

V: TRBV15
J: TRBJ2-1
D: .
size: .
CDR3: CATSRGSQNEQFF
DNA: TGTGCCACCAGCAGAGGGTCACAGAATGAGCAGTTCTTC

V: TRBV30
J: TRBJ1-1
D: .
size: .
CDR3: CAWTKLGNTEAFF
DNA: TGTGCCTGGACCAAGCTCGGGAACACTGAAGCTTTCTTT

V: TRBV6-6
J: TRBJ1-2
D: TRBD1
size: .
CDR3: CASRGTGGAFGYTF
DNA: TGTGCCAGCAGAGGGACAGGGGGCGCGTTTGGCTACACCTTC

V: TRBV7-9
J: TRBJ1-1
D: TRBD1
size: once
CDR3: CASSSSAGQFLNTEAFF
DNA: TGTGCCAGCAGCTCAAGTGCGGGACAGTTTTTGAACACTGAAGCTTTCTTT

V: TRBV28
J: TRBJ2-1
D: .
size: .
CDR3: CASSLPDTTRNEQFF
DNA: TGTGCCAGCAGTTTACCGGACACGACGAGGAATGAGCAGTTCTTC

V: TRBV10-3
J: TRBJ2-7
D: TRBD2
size: .
CDR3: CAISESNPSGDSYEQYF
DNA: TGTGCCATCAGTGAGTCGAATCCTAGCGGGGACTCCTACGAGCAGTACTTC

V: TRBV21-1
J: TRBJ2-1
D: .
size: .
CDR3: CASSVKGKDDSYNEQFF
DNA: TGTGCCAGCAGCGTAAAGGGGAAGGATGACTCCTACAATGAGCAGTTCTTC

V: TRBV9
J: TRBJ1-1
D: TRBD1
size: .
CDR3: CASSEGADTEAFF
DNA: TGTGCCAGCAGCGAGGGGGCGGACACTGAAGCTTTCTTT

V: TRBV29-1
J: TRBJ2-7
D: .
size: .
CDR3: CSVVGDNSYEQYF
DNA: TGCAGCGTTGTGGGGGACAACTCCTACGAGCAGTACTTC

V: TRBV6-1
J: TRBJ1-6
D: .
size: .
CDR3: CASSETRLSPLHF
DNA: TGTGCCAGCAGTGAAACCAGACTGTCACCCCTCCACTTT

V: TRBV20-1
J: TRBJ2-3
D: .
size: .
CDR3: CSARAPVTQYF
DNA: TGCAGTGCTAGGGCACCAGTCACGCAGTATTTT

V: TRBV5-6
J: TRBJ2-5
D: .
size: .
CDR3: CASSLVGAMGTQYF
DNA: TGTGCCAGCAGCTTGGTGGGGGCGATGGGGACCCAGTACTTC

V: TRBV28
J: TRBJ2-1
D: TRBD2
size: few
CDR3: CASSPVASGAPEQFF
DNA: TGTGCCAGCAGCCCTGTGGCTAGCGGGGCCCCCGAGCAGTTCTTC

V: TRBV2
J: TRBJ2-2
D: .
size: many
CDR3: CASREGAFPGELFF
DNA: TGTGCCAGCAGGGAGGGGGCTTTTCCCGGGGAGCTGTTTTTT

V: TRBV2
J: TRBJ2-3
D: .
size: .
CDR3: CASSVRGRLTDTQYF
DNA: TGTGCCAGCAGTGTTCGTGGGAGGTTGACAGATACGCAGTATTTT

V: TRBV3-1/TRBV3-2
J: TRBJ2-2
D: .
size: .
CDR3: CASSQGRGLGTGELFF
DNA: TGTGCCAGCAGCCAAGGCAGGGGCCTAGGCACCGGGGAGCTGTTTTTT

V: TRBV7-3
J: TRBJ2-1
D: TRBD2
size: .
CDR3: CASSLTGLAGDWQFF
DNA: TGTGCCAGCAGCTTAACAGGGCTAGCGGGGGATTGGCAGTTCTTC

V: TRBV5-6
J: TRBJ1-1
D: .
size: .
CDR3: CASSLVSGAEAFF
DNA: TGTGCCAGCAGCTTGGTTTCAGGGGCTGAAGCTTTCTTT

V: TRBV7-9
J: TRBJ1-1
D: .
size: once
CDR3: CASRHNFKKGPGTEAFF
DNA: TGTGCCAGCAGGCACAACTTTAAAAAAGGGCCGGGAACTGAAGCTTTCTTT

V: TRBV27
J: TRBJ2-1
D: TRBD2
size: .
CDR3: CASRLGRTSSGTYNEQFF
DNA: TGTGCCAGCAGACTCGGGAGGACTAGCTCGGGGACCTACAATGAGCAGTTCTTC

V: TRBV7-3
J: TRBJ2-3
D: TRBD2
size: few
CDR3: CASSKRPIQAGSTDTQYF
DNA: TGTGCCAGCAGCAAACGTCCGATACAAGCGGGGTCCACAGATACGCAGTATTTT